The T cell receptor (beta chain) described here comes from a study of shared clonotypes between healthy human individuals. Study-level information: Each donor's CD4 naive and CD4 memory cells filled three plates apiece, CD8 naive two, and CD8 memory one. Findings and limits, study-wide: Since donors were few, the genetic and exposure-history diversity represented was limited.

The CDR3 contains 15 residues. Germline assignment: CDR1 GTSNPN and CDR2 SVGIG (reference sequence). V shed 0 bases and J shed 3 bases, with 12 bases lying between them. Regarding this clone: The antigen is not known.

Adults of Caucasian background living in Nashville, Tennessee made up all donors. Each sorted subset replicate got 200 ng genomic DNA, around 29,000 genomes. Using immunoSEQ multiplex PCR, the repertoire was profiled, and TCRdb retains in-frame clones only, with some absent. The table shows millions of clones, with approximately 95% occurring only once. The receptor was isolated from a man younger than 35 in good health. Some clones in this sample may be carry-over from other donors' samples. The sequenced sample was naive CD4+ T cells from PBMCs. Subset indicated: CD45RA+ positively selected. The J gene is TRBJ2-1, the V gene TRBV30; D remains ambiguous. The chain's CDR3 is CAWSVDWVSYNEQFF. The CDR3 DNA is TGTGCCTGGAGTGTAGATTGGGTAAGCTACAATGAGCAGTTCTTC.